The rows below give T cell receptor beta chains drawn from one sample of a study of T cell changes during pregnancy in multiple sclerosis. Some clones are missing from TCRdb's copy, which holds only in-frame ones; the method was immunoSEQ multiplex PCR. The sample gives roughly 20,000 clones, 88% of which show up once; less than 20% is in the top ten. Sequenced material: CD8+ T cells from peripheral blood mononuclear cells, taken after pregnancy. The receptors originated from a female donor in good health, enrolled as a control in a pregnancy study. CDR3s include the opening cysteine and the closing phenylalanine or tryptophan. Where a row states a size, it is once, few, many or the class of an expanded clone; other rows omit it.

>TRBV14|TRBJ2-3|.
CASSYTRDTQYF
>TRBV4-1|TRBJ2-7|.
CASSQEGASSYEQYF
>TRBV11-2|TRBJ2-1|.
CASSPGGGEQFF
>TRBV5-1|TRBJ2-7|.
CASSLGLADEQYF
>TRBV5-4|TRBJ2-1|once
CASSLSRQGARNEQFF
>TRBV6-5|TRBJ2-7|medium-sized
CASSTSGTAPYEQYF
>TRBV6-5|TRBJ1-1|few
CASSLDRVVTEAFF
>TRBV5-1|TRBJ1-2|.
CASSLHFVIGYTF
>TRBV29-1|TRBJ1-2|.
CSVGQGPNYGYTF
>TRBV19|TRBJ1-5|.
CASSMGGLQPQHF
>TRBV11-2|TRBJ1-1|.
CASSLGLDRGRSVTEAFF
>TRBV5-6|.|.
CASSFRGGLPEQYF
>TRBV25-1|TRBJ1-2|.
CASSDLRDSGLSYTF
>TRBV5-5|TRBJ1-1|.
CASSWRWSAGTEAFF
>TRBV29-1|TRBJ2-2|.
CSVEGRLGVLFF
>TRBV7-2|TRBJ2-3|.
CASSSLLAGVVTDTQYF
>TRBV6-5|TRBJ2-7|.
CASSYSPGGTYEQYF
>TRBV10-3|TRBJ2-3|.
CAISETQGDTQYF
>TRBV9|TRBJ1-3|.
CASSIQGDGNTIYF
>TRBV5-1|TRBJ2-2|.
CASSGEPYTGELFF